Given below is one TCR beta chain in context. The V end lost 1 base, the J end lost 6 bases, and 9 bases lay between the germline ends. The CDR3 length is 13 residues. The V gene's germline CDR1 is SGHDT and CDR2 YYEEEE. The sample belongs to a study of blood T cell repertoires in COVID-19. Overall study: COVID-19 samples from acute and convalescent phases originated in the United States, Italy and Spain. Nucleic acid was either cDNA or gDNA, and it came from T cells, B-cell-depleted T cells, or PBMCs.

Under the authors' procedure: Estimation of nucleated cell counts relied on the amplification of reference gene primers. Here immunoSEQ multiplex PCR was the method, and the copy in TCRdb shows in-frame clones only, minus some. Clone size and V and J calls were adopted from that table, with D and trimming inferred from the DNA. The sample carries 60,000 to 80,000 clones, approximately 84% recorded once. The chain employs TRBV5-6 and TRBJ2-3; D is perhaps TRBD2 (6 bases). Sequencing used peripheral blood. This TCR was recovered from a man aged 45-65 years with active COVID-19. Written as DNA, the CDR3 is TGTGCCAGCAGCTTGTACAGCGGGGATACGCAGTATTTT. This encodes CASSLYSGDTQYF.